The clone carrying this TCR beta chain was seen only once. This entry belongs to a study of shared clonotypes between healthy human individuals. Generated by immunoSEQ multiplex PCR, the TCRdb table keeps only in-frame clones and is missing some. The sample consists of 2 million to 2.5 million clones, approximately 94% of them appearing once. Trimming took 4 bases from V and 6 from J, leaving 24 bases between them. This CDR3 region has 16 residues. Germline-derived CDR1 and CDR2 are GTSNPN and SVGIG (reference sequence). The sequence came from a man aged 18-30 years in good health. The sequenced sample consisted of naive CD4+ T cells sorted from blood. The sample's subset: CD45RA+ positively selected. V gene TRBV30 combines with J gene TRBJ1-2; D perhaps matches TRBD1 (6 bases). In DNA form, the CDR3 reads TGTGCCTGGATTTCATGGAGGGGGAGAAGGTGGGATGGCTACACCTTC. Translation gives CAWISWRGRRWDGYTF.